This T cell receptor (beta chain) was captured by sequencing in a study of blood T cell repertoires in COVID-19. Overall study: Whether acute or convalescent, the COVID-19 samples came from the United States, Italy and Spain. Nucleic acid was either cDNA or gDNA, and it came from T cells, B-cell-depleted T cells, or PBMCs.

The V gene's germline CDR1 is LNHDA and CDR2 SQIVND (reference sequence). Trimming left V 7 bases short and J 1 base short, with 14 bases between. The CDR3 is 15 amino acids. As originally analysed: Reference gene primer amplification gave estimated nucleated cell counts. Repertoires were generated with immunoSEQ multiplex PCR, while TCRdb's copy carries only in-frame clones and drops some. The V and J calls and the clone size are those of that table, but D and trimming were determined from the DNA. The data contain hundreds of thousands of clones, roughly 87% of them singletons. The sample comprised peripheral blood. The clonotype originates from a young man with active or convalescent COVID-19. V gene TRBV19 combines with J gene TRBJ1-5, with D possibly being TRBD1 (5 bases). Here the CDR3 DNA reads TGTGCCAGTAATCTGGGCAGGGCGAGCAATCAGCCCCAGCATTTT. Amino acids: CASNLGRASNQPQHF.